This T cell receptor (beta chain) stems from a study of CD8+ T cells in alopecia areata. Study as a whole: Tofacitinib dosing lasted 6 to 18 months, which was then followed by 6 months off drug.

CDR1 is SGHDT and CDR2 is YYEEEE in the germline V gene. CDR3 length: 15 residues. Unmatched junction bases numbered 2, after V lost 2 bases and J lost 1 base. RNA was extracted and reverse transcribed into cDNA as the sequencing template. Method: immunoSEQ multiplex PCR; TCRdb's copy keeps in-frame clones and lacks some. There are 250,000 to 350,000 clones in the sample; 60% occur only once, and 0.93% lies in the top ten. About this clone itself: Its specificity is not known.

Points from the study as a whole: Besides other cells, scalp samples also yield sequences of resident alphabeta T cells from normal skin. Sharing of TCR sequences between patients (possibly for HLA-related reasons) was less clear than in mice. Any link of baseline CD8+ expansion to response, resting on one nonresponder, remains uncertain.

Documented treatment: oral pan-JAK inhibitor, 5-10 mg twice daily. The sequencing here drew on CD4+ T cells sorted from blood, taken between weeks 51 and 52, from a patient treated with tofacitinib. The chain recombines TRBV5-6 with TRBJ2-1, with 8 bases aligning to TRBD1. The receptor was derived from a human donor with alopecia areata. As DNA, the CDR3 is TGTGCCAGCAGCTTACAGGGGGTATCCTACAATGAGCAGTTCTTC. Protein product: CASSLQGVSYNEQFF.